This record concerns one T cell receptor beta chain sequence. The data belong to a study of blood T cell repertoires in COVID-19. About the study: Sites in the United States, Italy and Spain provided acute and convalescent COVID-19 samples.

Sequenced by immunoSEQ multiplex PCR; TCRdb stores in-frame clones only, minus some. In the table there are 200,000 to 250,000 clones, around 90% of which are singletons. There are 15 residues in the CDR3. CDR1 and CDR2 (germline): SGHAT, FQNNGV. V lost 1 base to trimming and J lost 7 bases; unmatched junction nucleotides: 6. Sequenced input: PBMCs or T cells enriched from blood (not recorded which). The TCR sequence derives from a young man who had been exposed to COVID-19. This sequence joins TRBV11-2 and TRBJ2-2; TRBD2 matches at 7 bases. The CDR3 coding sequence is TGTGCCAGCAGCTTAGCCAGCGGGGAGGTCGGGGAGCTGTTTTTT. It translates to CASSLASGEVGELFF.